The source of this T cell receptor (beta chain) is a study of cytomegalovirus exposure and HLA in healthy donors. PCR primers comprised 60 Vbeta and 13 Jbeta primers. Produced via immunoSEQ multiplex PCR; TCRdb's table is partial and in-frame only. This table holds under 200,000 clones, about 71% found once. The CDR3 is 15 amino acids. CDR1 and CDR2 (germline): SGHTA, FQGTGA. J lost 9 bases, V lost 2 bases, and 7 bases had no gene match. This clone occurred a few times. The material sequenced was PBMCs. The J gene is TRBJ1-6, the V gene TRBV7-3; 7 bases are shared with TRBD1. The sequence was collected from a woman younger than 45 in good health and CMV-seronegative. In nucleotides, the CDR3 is TGTGCCAGCAGCTTAGCCGGGACAGACGGTTCACCCCTCCACTTT. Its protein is CASSLAGTDGSPLHF.